This entry lists 5 T cell receptor beta chains sequenced from one sample in a study of cytotoxic CD8 clonotypes in ibrutinib-treated CLL. Profiling relied on immunoSEQ multiplex PCR, and the TCRdb table lists in-frame clones only, not all of them. The top ten clones hold around a quarter of a sample with about 140,000 clones, around three quarters of them seen once. The material sequenced was PBMCs, taken after 12 months of ibrutinib treatment. Receptors were obtained from a human donor with chronic lymphocytic leukemia.

This clone turned up a few times. The J gene is TRBJ1-5, the V gene TRBV4-2; TRBD1 might be the D (6 bases). V was shortened by 1 base and J by 13 bases, with 14 bases between the two germline ends. This CDR3 is built from 13 residues. CDR1 and CDR2 (germline): LGHNA, YNFKEQ. The CDR3 DNA follows: TGTGCCAGCAGCCAAGCCATGGACAGTTGGCAGCATTTT. As protein: CASSQAMDSWQHF.

The chain is built from TRBV6-1 and TRBJ1-2; weak D call: TRBD1 (5 bases). This CDR3 region has 14 residues. V lost 2 bases and J 3 bases, leaving 10 bases between the germline ends. CDR1 is MNHNS and CDR2 is SASEGT in the germline V gene. The CDR3: CASSEMGGDYGYTF. In DNA, the CDR3 is TGTGCCAGCAGTGAAATGGGGGGGGACTATGGCTACACCTTC.

The rearrangement joins TRBV9 to TRBJ1-4; D uncertain. The ends were cut back, 2 bases at V and 8 bases at J, with 13 bases in the middle. CDR3 length: 14 residues. In germline, CDR1 is SGDLS, CDR2 YYNGEE. The CDR3 sequence: CASSVGIGKEKLFF. DNA of the CDR3: TGTGCCAGCAGCGTCGGGATCGGAAAAGAAAAACTGTTTTTT.

This chain joins TRBV5-6 and TRBJ1-3, with D perhaps matching TRBD1 (5 bases). Germline CDR1 is SGHDT and CDR2 is YYEEEE. With 1 base removed from V and 0 bases from J, the gap between germline ends came to 11 bases. The CDR3 is 16 residues long. CDR3 bases: TGTGCCAGCAGCTTGCCTGACAGTCTCTCTGGAAACACCATATATTTT. Translated, it gives CASSLPDSLSGNTIYF.

The chain employs TRBV6-1 and TRBJ2-2; no clear D gene. Deletions cut 6 bases from V and 6 bases from J, with 8 bases between. Looked up from germline, CDR1 is MNHNS and CDR2 is SASEGT. CDR3 length equals 12 residues. In DNA, the CDR3 is TGTGCCAGCAGCGTGGGTTCCGGGGAGCTGTTTTTT. Residues: CASSVGSGELFF.